Following are 28 T cell receptor beta chains from one sample sequenced in a study of cytomegalovirus exposure and HLA in healthy donors. Repertoires were generated with immunoSEQ multiplex PCR, while TCRdb's copy carries only in-frame clones and drops some. The data hold about 73,000 clones, with about 90% observed a single time. What was sequenced was PBMCs. The origin of the receptors is a woman younger than 35 in good health and CMV-seropositive.

The DNA for the CDR3 is TGTGCCAGCAGTCCTCGTGGAGGAGGACCACCTAATGAAAAACTGTTTTTT. Amino acids: CASSPRGGGPPNEKLFF. V and J are TRBV27 and TRBJ1-4, with unresolved D. Trimming cost V 5 bases and J 3 bases, with 19 bases left between them. The CDR3 contains 17 residues. CDR1 is MNHEY, CDR2 SMNVEV, per germline (reference sequence).

The chain is built from TRBV28 and TRBJ2-1, with TRBD2 matching over 12 bases. Germline-derived CDR1 and CDR2 are MDHEN and SYDVKM. With 3 bases clipped from V and 5 bases from J, the junction kept 14 bases outside the gene matches. The CDR3 is 19 residues long. The CDR3 loop reads CASSLYLTSGSRVDNEQFF. In nucleotides, the CDR3 is TGTGCCAGCAGTTTGTACTTGACTAGCGGGAGTCGTGTTGACAATGAGCAGTTCTTC.

V usage is TRBV4-1 and J usage is TRBJ2-2; TRBD2 agrees at 8 bases. Trimming took 5 bases from V and 7 from J; bases not matched to a gene: 18. The CDR3 loop spans 18 amino acids. CDR1 and CDR2 from the germline V gene are MGHRA and YSYEKL. The CDR3: CASSSTSAAGDFIGELFF. In DNA form, the CDR3 reads TGCGCCAGCAGCTCAACGTCGGCAGCGGGAGATTTTATCGGGGAGCTGTTTTTT.

This chain uses TRBV5-1 with TRBJ2-7; 16 positions agree with TRBD2. The length of the CDR3 is 16 residues. The V gene's germline CDR1 is SGHRS and CDR2 YFSETQ. The J segment lost 6 bases and the V segment lost 0 bases, leaving 3 bases of the junction unmatched. The CDR3 coding sequence is TGCGCCAGCAGCTTGGCGGGACTAGCGGGGGGGCGCGAGCAGTACTTC. Translating it yields CASSLAGLAGGREQYF.

In its sample, this clone was seen a few times. This chain connects TRBV19 to TRBJ2-7; 8 bases match TRBD1. This CDR3 has 14 amino acids. Germline CDR1 LNHDA, CDR2 SQIVND (reference sequence). J was trimmed by 3 bases and V by 5 bases; bases with no gene match: 6. CDR3 region: CASSFGQGNYEQYF. The CDR3 nucleotides read TGTGCCAGTAGTTTCGGACAGGGTAACTACGAGCAGTACTTC.

The rearrangement uses TRBV7-8 and TRBJ2-1; 10 bases match TRBD2. Germline CDR1 SGHVS, CDR2 FQNEAQ. This CDR3 spans 15 amino acids. Germline trimming cut 5 bases from V and 7 bases from J; bases unmatched to any gene: 8. The CDR3: CASSTLAGVGNEQFF. The DNA for the CDR3 is TGTGCCAGCAGCACTCTAGCGGGAGTCGGGAATGAGCAGTTCTTC.

The chain recombines TRBV30 with TRBJ2-1; D gene unclear. V was shortened by 3 bases and J by 10 bases, with 13 bases between the two germline ends. The CDR3 has 12 amino acids. Germline V gene lookup returns CDR1 GTSNPN and CDR2 SVGIG (reference sequence). CDR3 DNA: TGTGCCTGGAGCCCCGGTTGGTACGAGCAGTTCTTC. This translates into CAWSPGWYEQFF.

A single count supports this clone. This chain uses TRBV29-1 with TRBJ2-2; maybe TRBD2 (5 bases). Germline CDR1 reads SQVTM; CDR2 reads ANQGSEA. This CDR3 contains 11 residues. Trimming pared 4 bases from V and 5 bases from J, leaving 5 bases between. DNA for the CDR3: TGCAGCGTTGCGGGGACCGGGGAGCTGTTTTTT. Translation gives CSVAGTGELFF.

The CDR3 spells CAPQGPRGYTF. The DNA of the CDR3 is TGTGCCCCCCAGGGGCCTAGGGGCTACACCTTC. This chain connects TRBV11-3 to TRBJ1-2; the D gene is possibly TRBD1 (6 bases). Between the trimmed V and J ends, which lost 11 bases and 8 bases, there was a span of 15 bases. Germline V gene lookup returns CDR1 SGHNT and CDR2 YENEEA. CDR3 length: 11 amino acids.

The chain carries TRBV6-5 and TRBJ1-3; a possible D gene is TRBD1 (6 bases). The germline V gene encodes CDR1 MNHEY and CDR2 SVGAGI. This CDR3 is built from 15 residues. V lost 2 bases and J 2 bases, leaving 10 bases between the germline ends. The CDR3 protein is CASSYRRQAGNTIYF. The CDR3 bases are TGTGCCAGCAGTTACAGAAGACAGGCTGGAAACACCATATATTTT.

The chain uses TRBV15 and TRBJ2-5, with 7 bases lining up with TRBD2. CDR1 LNHNV and CDR2 YYDKDF come from the germline V gene (reference sequence). The CDR3 runs to 16 residues. Trimming took 4 bases from V and 2 from J; bases not matched to a gene: 10. CDR3 sequence reads: CATSTDGMGLQETQYF. CDR3 DNA sequence: TGTGCCACCAGCACGGACGGGATGGGACTACAAGAGACCCAGTACTTC.

V gene TRBV7-2 combines with J gene TRBJ2-1; D is perhaps TRBD1 (7 bases). Trimming stripped 8 bases from V and 4 bases from J, with 12 bases between. Germline assignment: CDR1 SGHTA and CDR2 FQGNSA. This CDR3 is 13 amino acids long. CDR3 loop: CASGQAGYNEQFF. CDR3 bases: TGTGCCAGCGGACAGGCGGGATACAATGAGCAGTTCTTC.

The chain links TRBV7-6 to TRBJ1-1, with 7 bases matching TRBD1. The CDR3 extends over 15 amino acids. Germline trimming cut 5 bases from V and 7 bases from J; bases unmatched to any gene: 13. The germline gives CDR1 SGHVS, CDR2 FNYEAQ. The CDR3 loop reads CASSVTAGTVLEAFF. Written as DNA, the CDR3 is TGTGCCAGCAGCGTTACGGCCGGGACAGTACTTGAAGCTTTCTTT.

This clone was picked up a small number of times. The DNA of the CDR3 is TGTGCCATCAGTGGGACAGGTCCCTCCCTTACCGGGGAGCTGTTTTTT. It yields the protein CAISGTGPSLTGELFF. The chain joins TRBV10-3 to TRBJ2-2; 7 bases are shared with TRBD1. Unmatched junction bases numbered 10, after V lost 4 bases and J lost 5 bases. Germline lookup yields CDR1 ENHRY and CDR2 SYGVKD. This CDR3 region has 16 residues.

The chain carries TRBV28 and TRBJ2-7; TRBD1 agrees at 9 bases. Unmatched junction bases numbered 8, after V lost 6 bases and J lost 2 bases. This CDR3 comprises 15 residues. In germline, CDR1 is MDHEN, CDR2 SYDVKM. CDR3 bases: TGTGCCAGCAGCCCTTGGGGGACAGGGACCTACGAGCAGTACTTC. Translation gives CASSPWGTGTYEQYF.

The CDR3 sequence: CASSLKAGDSSNQPQHF. The CDR3 nucleotides read TGTGCCAGCAGCTTGAAAGCGGGGGACAGTAGCAATCAGCCCCAGCATTTT. The V and J genes are TRBV21-1 and TRBJ1-5. TRBV21-1 is a recognized pseudogene. The CDR3 covers 17 residues.

The rearrangement joins TRBV4-1 to TRBJ2-7; D possibly corresponds to TRBD2 (6 bases). V was trimmed by 3 bases and J by 0 bases, leaving 12 bases between them. The CDR3 is made up of 15 amino acids. Germline values: CDR1 MGHRA, CDR2 YSYEKL. The CDR3 bases are TGCGCCAGCAGCCAGAGGGACTCGCTCTCCTACGAGCAGTACTTC. This translates into CASSQRDSLSYEQYF.

The chain employs TRBV19 and TRBJ1-2; D is unclear. CDR1 is LNHDA, CDR2 SQIVND, per germline (reference sequence). This CDR3 spans 12 amino acids. V lost 3 bases and J lost 8, with 10 bases in between. Here the CDR3 reads CASSIQAGGYTF. As DNA, the CDR3 is TGTGCCAGTAGTATTCAGGCGGGAGGCTACACCTTC.

The rearrangement links TRBV29-1 to TRBJ1-1; D is uncertain. Germline CDR1 and CDR2: SQVTM and ANQGSEA. The CDR3 contains 12 residues. V gave up 4 bases and J gave up 8 bases, with 14 bases separating them. The CDR3 reads CSVVGGSGEAFF. The CDR3, as DNA: TGCAGCGTTGTTGGAGGGAGTGGGGAAGCTTTCTTT.

A word on this clone: The same CDR3 arises from other DNA sequences in this sample as well. The V gene is TRBV6-5, the J gene TRBJ2-7, with 8 positions matching TRBD1. From germline, CDR1 is MNHEY and CDR2 SVGAGI. The CDR3 runs to 15 residues. After removal of 0 bases from V and 1 base from J, the junction contained 2 bases not matched to a gene. The CDR3 bases are TGTGCCAGCAGTTACTCCGGACAGGGTTCCTACGAGCAGTACTTC. This sequence encodes CASSYSGQGSYEQYF.

CDR3 coding DNA: TGCGCCAGCAGCGCTGGGACAGGGCCAGGTTACGAGCAGTACTTC. It specifies CASSAGTGPGYEQYF. The chain carries TRBV4-1 and TRBJ2-7; the match to TRBD1 covers 9 bases. J gave up 4 bases and V 5 bases, and 9 bases lay outside the gene matches. From germline, CDR1 is MGHRA and CDR2 YSYEKL. The CDR3 consists of 15 residues.

The genes are TRBV10-3 and TRBJ2-1, with 8 bases lining up with TRBD1. The CDR3 sequence is 12 residues long. Per germline, CDR1 ENHRY and CDR2 SYGVKD. Trimming at V came to 5 bases and at J to 8 bases, leaving 2 bases not matched to a gene. The CDR3 spells CAISRQGHEQFF. CDR3 nucleotide sequence: TGTGCCATCAGTAGACAGGGGCATGAGCAGTTCTTC.

This rearrangement joins TRBV30 to TRBJ1-4; D not certain. Trimming took off 5 bases at V and 8 bases at J, with 9 bases between the two ends. The CDR3 length is 11 residues. Germline CDR1 is GTSNPN and CDR2 is SVGIG (reference sequence). CDR3 protein: CAWAQAEKLFF. As DNA, the CDR3 is TGTGCCTGGGCCCAGGCGGAAAAACTGTTTTTT.

J is TRBJ2-1 and V is TRBV6-4; 9 nucleotides line up with TRBD1. The ends lost 6 bases at V and 6 bases at J; junction bases unmatched: 12. In germline, CDR1 is MRHNA, CDR2 SNTAGT. This CDR3 contains 16 residues. The CDR3 protein is CASSGTGGVGANEQFF. The CDR3 DNA follows: TGTGCCAGCAGCGGAACAGGGGGCGTTGGTGCCAATGAGCAGTTCTTC.

V is TRBV27 and J is TRBJ2-7, with 7 positions matching TRBD1. Germline CDR1 and CDR2: MNHEY and SMNVEV (reference sequence). The trim removed 5 bases at V and 2 bases at J, leaving 6 bases unmatched. The CDR3 totals 14 residues. CDR3 bases: TGTGCCAGCAGTACGGACAGGATGGCCTACGAGCAGTACTTC. As protein: CASSTDRMAYEQYF.

The chain uses TRBV12-2 and TRBJ2-5; the table's D call, TRBD1, was not checked against the DNA. TRBV12-2 is termed a pseudogene. This CDR3 spans 15 amino acids. In nucleotides, the CDR3 is TGTGCAAGTCGCTTAGGGGCAGGGATAATAGAGACCCAGTACTTC. Residues: CASRLGAGIIETQYF.

This chain connects TRBV4-1 to TRBJ1-2; tentatively, D is TRBD1 (6 bases). Germline values: CDR1 MGHRA, CDR2 YSYEKL. The CDR3 has 15 amino acids. V gave up 3 bases and J gave up 8 bases, with 19 bases separating them. The chain's CDR3 is CASSHPPRGARGYTF. Written as DNA, the CDR3 is TGCGCCAGCAGCCACCCCCCCCGGGGGGCGCGAGGCTACACCTTC.

This clone was recorded a few times. The chain employs TRBV6-1 and TRBJ1-5; D possibly corresponds to TRBD1 (5 bases). Germline CDR1 is MNHNS and CDR2 is SASEGT. This CDR3 contains 16 residues. The germline V and J ends were trimmed by 4 bases and 2 bases, with 15 bases remaining between them. CDR3 nucleotides: TGTGCCAGCAGTGCCCAGGAGGGGTCTGGCAATCAGCCCCAGCATTTT. It encodes CASSAQEGSGNQPQHF.